This T cell receptor (beta chain) was captured in a study of blood T cell repertoires in COVID-19. Study overall: T cells, B-cell-depleted T cells, or PBMCs provided the cDNA or gDNA that served as material.

Germline assignment: CDR1 SGDLS and CDR2 YYNGEE. Trimming removed 4 bases from V and 0 bases from J; junction bases left unmatched: 11. The length of the CDR3 is 19 residues. Produced via immunoSEQ multiplex PCR; TCRdb's table is partial and in-frame only. Seen here are approximately 390,000 clones, approximately 88% observed once, and the top ten hold over 2%. Cohort assignment relied on participant-reported clinical history. The V call is TRBV9, the J call TRBJ2-3; 13 bases agree with TRBD2. The source is a woman aged 40-49 years with acute COVID-19. The sample taken for sequencing was PBMCs or T cells enriched from blood (not recorded which). CDR3 loop: CASSPLAGGYISSTDTQYF. In DNA form, the CDR3 reads TGTGCCAGCAGCCCACTAGCGGGGGGGTACATTTCAAGCACAGATACGCAGTATTTT.